Below, 4 T cell receptor beta chains from the same sample are listed, as sequenced in a study of human thymus T cells. Thymic resections from corrective heart surgery supplied the tissue. Profiling relied on immunoSEQ multiplex PCR, and the TCRdb table lists in-frame clones only, not all of them. The sample yields 60,000 to 75,000 clones, 90% to 95% seen once. Sequenced sample: thymus tissue. Receptors originate from a girl younger than two with a congenital heart defect but otherwise immunologically healthy.

V and J are TRBV28 and TRBJ1-1, with D possibly matching TRBD1 (6 bases). The V and J ends lost 7 bases and 0 bases respectively, with 21 bases between them. The CDR3 is 17 amino acids. CDR1 and CDR2 from the germline V gene are MDHEN and SYDVKM. The CDR3 here is CASTWGQGPPLNTEAFF. Here the CDR3 DNA reads TGTGCCAGCACCTGGGGCCAGGGGCCCCCCCTGAACACTGAAGCTTTCTTT. Variable domain in full (rest from reference TRBV28 and TRBJ1-1): DVKVTQSSRYLVKRTGEKVFLECVQDMDHENMFWYRQDPGLGLRLIYFSYDVKMKEKGDIPEGYSVSREKKERFSLILESASTNQTSMYLCASTWGQGPPLNTEAFFGQGTRLTVV.

The chain has TRBV6-5 and TRBJ1-2; 7 positions agree with TRBD1. V shed 5 bases, J shed 0 bases, and the junction held 3 bases outside the gene matches. CDR3 length: 14 amino acids. Germline CDR1 reads MNHEY; CDR2 reads SVGAGI. The CDR3 DNA reads TGTGCCAGCAGTCCGGGACAGCCTAACTATGGCTACACCTTC. Encoded protein: CASSPGQPNYGYTF.

This chain uses TRBV27 with TRBJ2-2, with D unresolved. Germline assignment: CDR1 MNHEY and CDR2 SMNVEV (reference sequence). Trimming shortened V by 5 bases and J by 3 bases, and 22 bases separated the two germline ends. The CDR3 has 18 amino acids. CDR3 sequence reads: CASSPRLYYPRDTGELFF. The CDR3 coding sequence is TGTGCCAGCAGTCCACGCCTTTATTACCCAAGGGACACCGGGGAGCTGTTTTTT.

The chain links TRBV5-1 to TRBJ2-7; 7 bases agree with TRBD1. J gave up 3 bases and V 0 bases, and 21 bases lay outside the gene matches. Germline V gives CDR1 SGHRS, CDR2 YFSETQ. The CDR3 runs to 20 residues. DNA for the CDR3: TGCGCCAGCAGCTTGGGCCCTCGGGACAGATCAATTAACCAAATCTACGAGCAGTACTTC. This translates into CASSLGPRDRSINQIYEQYF.